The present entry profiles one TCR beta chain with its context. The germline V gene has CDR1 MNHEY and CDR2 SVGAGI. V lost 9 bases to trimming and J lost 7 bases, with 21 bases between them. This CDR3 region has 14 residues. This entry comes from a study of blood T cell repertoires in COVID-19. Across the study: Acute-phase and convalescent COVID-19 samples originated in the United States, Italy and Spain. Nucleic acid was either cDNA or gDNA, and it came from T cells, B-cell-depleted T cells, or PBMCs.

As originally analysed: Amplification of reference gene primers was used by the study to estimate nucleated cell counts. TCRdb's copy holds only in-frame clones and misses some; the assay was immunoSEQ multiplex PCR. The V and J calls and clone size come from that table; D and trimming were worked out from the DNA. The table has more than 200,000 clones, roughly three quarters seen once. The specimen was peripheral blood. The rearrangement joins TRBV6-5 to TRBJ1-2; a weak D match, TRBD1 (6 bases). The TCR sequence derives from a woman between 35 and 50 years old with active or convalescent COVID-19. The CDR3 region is CASRLGAPGFGYTF. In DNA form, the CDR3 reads TGTGCCAGTAGACTGGGGGCGCCAGGTTTTGGCTACACCTTC.